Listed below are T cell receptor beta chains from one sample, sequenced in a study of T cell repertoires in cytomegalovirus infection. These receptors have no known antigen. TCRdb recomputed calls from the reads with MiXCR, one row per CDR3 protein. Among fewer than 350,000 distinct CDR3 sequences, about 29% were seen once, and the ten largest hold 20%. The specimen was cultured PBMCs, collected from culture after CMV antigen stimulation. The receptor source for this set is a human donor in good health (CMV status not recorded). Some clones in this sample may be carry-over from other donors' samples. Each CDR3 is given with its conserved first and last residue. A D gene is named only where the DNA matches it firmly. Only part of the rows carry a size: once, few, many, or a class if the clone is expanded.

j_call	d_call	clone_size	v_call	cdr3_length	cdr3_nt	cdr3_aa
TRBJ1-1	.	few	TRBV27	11	TGTGCCAGCACTTCGAACACTGAAGCTTTCTTT	CASTSNTEAFF
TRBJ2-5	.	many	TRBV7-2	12	TGTGCCAGCAGCCGCTCGGACGAGACCCAGTACTTC	CASSRSDETQYF
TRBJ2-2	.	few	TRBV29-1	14	TGCAGCGTTGGAATCGGAGGAGGCTCCGGGGAGCTGTTTTTT	CSVGIGGGSGELFF
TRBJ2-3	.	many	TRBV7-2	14	TGTGCCAGCAGCTTAGAGACTGGTTCAGATACGCAGTATTTT	CASSLETGSDTQYF
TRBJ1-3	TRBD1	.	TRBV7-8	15	TGTGCCAGCAGCGTGGGACAGGGGATGGGAAACACCATATATTTT	CASSVGQGMGNTIYF
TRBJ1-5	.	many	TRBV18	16	TGTGCCAGCTCACCAGTCGGCAATCCTAGCAATCAGCCCCAGCATTTT	CASSPVGNPSNQPQHF
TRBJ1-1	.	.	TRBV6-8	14	TGTGCCAGCACTCGCAGGGTTGGGAACACTGAAGCTTTCTTT	CASTRRVGNTEAFF
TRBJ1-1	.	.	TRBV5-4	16	TGTGCCAGCAGCCCCTACTCCGGGACACCTAACACTGAAGCTTTCTTT	CASSPYSGTPNTEAFF
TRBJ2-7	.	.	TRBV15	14	TGTGCCACCAGCAGAAACCCAAGGCCTGACGAGCAGTACTTC	CATSRNPRPDEQYF
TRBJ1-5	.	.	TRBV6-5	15	TGTGCCAGCAATCCATTAGGAGCGAGCAATCAGCCCCAGCATTTT	CASNPLGASNQPQHF
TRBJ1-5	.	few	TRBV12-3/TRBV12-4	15	TGTGCCAGCAGTAACGCGGGTCATAGCAATCAGCCCCAGCATTTT	CASSNAGHSNQPQHF
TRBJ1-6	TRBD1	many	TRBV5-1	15	TGCGCCAGCAGCGAGAAGGGACAGGGTGGGTCACCCCTCCACTTT	CASSEKGQGGSPLHF
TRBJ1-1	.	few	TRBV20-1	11	TGCAGTGCTAGTCTACCCGTCGAAGCTTTCTTT	CSASLPVEAFF
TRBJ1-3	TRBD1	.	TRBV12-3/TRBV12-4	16	TGTGCCAGCAGTTTCACAGGGGCCAGCTCTGGAAACACCATATATTTT	CASSFTGASSGNTIYF
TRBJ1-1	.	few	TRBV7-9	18	TGTGCCAGCAGCTTAGTGGGGGACCCTCAATTGGTGAACACTGAAGCTTTCTTT	CASSLVGDPQLVNTEAFF
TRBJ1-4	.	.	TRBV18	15	TGTGCCAGCTCACCACCGGGGAAACTTTATGAAAAACTGTTTTTT	CASSPPGKLYEKLFF
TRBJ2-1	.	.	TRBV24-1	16	TGTGCCACCAGTGAATCAGGGGAGGCAGGCTACAATGAGCAGTTCTTC	CATSESGEAGYNEQFF
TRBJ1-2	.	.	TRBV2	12	TGTGCCAGCAGTGAAGCGGGGGTCGGCTACACCTTC	CASSEAGVGYTF
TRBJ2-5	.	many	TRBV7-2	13	TGTGCCAGCAGCGCCGGGTGGGGGGAGACCCAGTACTTC	CASSAGWGETQYF
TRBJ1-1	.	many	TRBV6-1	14	TGTGCCAGCTGTGCCTTTAGAGGGATCTCTGAAGCTTTCTTT	CASCAFRGISEAFF
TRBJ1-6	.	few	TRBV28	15	TGTGCCAGCAGTTTATACGGGGGGTATAATTCACCCCTCCACTTT	CASSLYGGYNSPLHF
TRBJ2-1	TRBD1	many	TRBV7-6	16	TGTGCCAGCAGCCCTCAGACAGGGTCCCACTACGATGAGCAGTTCTTC	CASSPQTGSHYDEQFF
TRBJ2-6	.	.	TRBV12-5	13	TGTGCTAGTGGGAACTCTGGGGCCAACGTCCTGACTTTC	CASGNSGANVLTF
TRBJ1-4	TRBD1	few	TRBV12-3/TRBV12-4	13	TGTGCCAGCAGCCGGGACAGCAATGAAAAACTGTTTTTT	CASSRDSNEKLFF
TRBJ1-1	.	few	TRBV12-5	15	TGTGCTAGTGGTTTGAGCGCAGGAATGAGCACTGAAGCTTTCTTT	CASGLSAGMSTEAFF
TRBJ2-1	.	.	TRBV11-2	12	TGTGCCAGCAGCCCTGCGCCCAATGAGCAGTTCTTC	CASSPAPNEQFF
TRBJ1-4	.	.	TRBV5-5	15	TGTGCCAGCAGCCCTGGAGGTGCCGTATATGAAAAACTGTTTTTT	CASSPGGAVYEKLFF
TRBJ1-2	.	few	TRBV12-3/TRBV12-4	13	TGTGCCAGCAGTTTTTCGGGTAACTATGGCTACACCTTC	CASSFSGNYGYTF
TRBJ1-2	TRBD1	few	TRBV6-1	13	TGTGCCAGCAGGCCGGGACAGAACTATGGCTACACCTTC	CASRPGQNYGYTF
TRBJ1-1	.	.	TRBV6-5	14	TGTGCCAGCAGTTCCGGAATAAGAGTGGGTGAAGCTTTCTTT	CASSSGIRVGEAFF
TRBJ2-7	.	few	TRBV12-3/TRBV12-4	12	TGTGCCAGCAGCTGGACCGTGCCCGAGCAGTACTTC	CASSWTVPEQYF
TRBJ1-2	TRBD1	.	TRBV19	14	TGTGCCAGTAGTATTGGCAGGGGGGACTATGGCTACACCTTC	CASSIGRGDYGYTF
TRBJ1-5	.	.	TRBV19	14	TGTGCCAGTAGTATGACCTGGGTTGATCAGCCCCAGCATTTT	CASSMTWVDQPQHF
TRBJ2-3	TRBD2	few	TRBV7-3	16	TGTGCCAGCAGCCCCGGGGCTAGCGGGTCCGCAGATACGCAGTATTTT	CASSPGASGSADTQYF
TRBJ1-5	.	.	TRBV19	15	TGTGCCAGTAGTATAGTGGGAAATAGCAATCAGCCCCAGCATTTT	CASSIVGNSNQPQHF
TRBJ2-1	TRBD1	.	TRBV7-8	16	TGTGCCAGCAGCCCATGGGACAGGGGGTCCTACAATGAGCAGTTCTTC	CASSPWDRGSYNEQFF
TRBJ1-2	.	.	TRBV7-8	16	TGTGCCAGCAGCTCCGTATCCGGCTTTCTTAACTATGGCTACACCTTC	CASSSVSGFLNYGYTF
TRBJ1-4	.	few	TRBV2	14	TGTGCCAGCAGTGCCGGGGCCTTGAATGAAAAACTGTTTTTT	CASSAGALNEKLFF
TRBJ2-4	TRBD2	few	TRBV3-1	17	TGTGCCAGCAGCCTTTCGACGGGGAGGGGATTCAAAAACATTCAGTACTTC	CASSLSTGRGFKNIQYF
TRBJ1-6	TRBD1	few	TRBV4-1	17	TGCGCCAGCAGCCAAGAGTCAGGGGGCCCGGGGAATTCACCCCTCCACTTT	CASSQESGGPGNSPLHF
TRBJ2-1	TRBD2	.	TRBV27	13	TGTGCCAGTTGGACTAGCGGGAGCAATGAGCAGTTCTTC	CASWTSGSNEQFF
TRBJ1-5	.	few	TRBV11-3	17	TGTGCCAGCAGCTTGAACCGACAGACCTGGCTCAATCAGCCCCAGCATTTT	CASSLNRQTWLNQPQHF
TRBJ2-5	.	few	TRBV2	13	TGTGCCAGCAGTGCGTACAGGGAGGAGACCCAGTACTTC	CASSAYREETQYF
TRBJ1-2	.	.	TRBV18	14	TGTGCCAGCTCACCGCGACAGGATAACTATGGCTACACCTTC	CASSPRQDNYGYTF